This T cell receptor beta chain was retrieved from a study of cytomegalovirus exposure and HLA in healthy donors. V shed 0 bases, J shed 7 bases, and the junction held 7 bases outside the gene matches. The CDR3 length is 15 residues. Germline assignment: CDR1 GTSNPN and CDR2 SVGIG (reference sequence). Concerning this clone itself: The antigen remains undetermined.

Primers included in the PCR were 60 Vbeta and 13 Jbeta primers. TCRdb's table, derived via immunoSEQ multiplex PCR, lists solely in-frame clones and lacks some. This table holds some 200,000 clones, roughly 89% found once. Study findings and constraints: Researchers counted around 180 TCR beta chains as cytomegalovirus-associated.

Sequenced sample: PBMCs. The TCR was taken from a woman between 18 and 30 years old in good health and CMV-seronegative. The V call is TRBV30, the J call TRBJ2-4; 9 bases are a match to TRBD1. CDR3 in amino acids: CAWSVGGTGRNIQYF. CDR3 coding DNA: TGTGCCTGGAGTGTCGGGGGGACAGGGAGGAACATTCAGTACTTC.